What follows are 31 T cell receptor beta chains derived from one specimen sequenced in a study of T cells after yellow fever vaccination. TCRdb called the 5' RACE reads again in MiXCR, with one record for every CDR3 protein. The repertoire includes 400,000 or so distinct CDR3 sequences, under 14% of them detected once, and around 20% sits in the top ten. The starting material was PBMCs, obtained on the day of the first yellow fever vaccination. The receptors come from a man aged 18 to 30 who received the YFV17D yellow fever vaccine.

In this sample, this clonotype turned up many times. This rearrangement joins TRBV5-5 to TRBJ2-3; D could derive from TRBD1 or TRBD2 (6 bases each). Between the trimmed V and J ends, which lost 4 bases and 4 bases, there was a span of 13 bases. The CDR3 is 14 amino acids. Germline V lookup: CDR1 SGHKS, CDR2 YYEKEE (reference sequence). The CDR3 nucleotides are TGTGCCAGCAGCCCGACGGGGGCCCCAGATACGCAGTATTTT. Translating it yields CASSPTGAPDTQYF.

There are many counts of this clonotype. The V call is TRBV12-3 or TRBV12-4, the J call TRBJ1-1; 8 nucleotides line up with TRBD1. Trimming took 1 base from V and 8 from J; bases not matched to a gene: 3. CDR3 length equals 13 residues. CDR3 amino acids: CASSLGGQVEAFF. The CDR3 nucleotides read TGTGCCAGCAGTTTAGGGGGACAGGTCGAAGCTTTCTTT.

This chain uses TRBV4-1 with TRBJ2-1; 7 bases agree with TRBD2. CDR3 length equals 12 residues. From germline, CDR1 is MGHRA and CDR2 YSYEKL. V lost 0 bases, J lost 15 bases, and 5 bases stayed unmatched. Here the CDR3 reads CASSQDGRVSFF. CDR3 coding DNA: TGCGCCAGCAGCCAAGATGGGAGGGTGTCGTTCTTC.

This clonotype has only a few counts. The gene calls are TRBV6-2 or TRBV6-3 and TRBJ2-7; the match to TRBD1 covers 7 bases. This CDR3 is 14 amino acids long. V was clipped by 4 bases and J by 5 bases; unmatched bases: 8. The germline gives CDR1 MNHEY, CDR2 SVGEGT. This chain's CDR3 is CASSSGRGWNEQYV. CDR3 DNA sequence: TGTGCCAGCAGTTCTGGCAGGGGGTGGAACGAGCAGTACGTC.

This clonotype came up many times. The chain employs TRBV18 and TRBJ2-5; tentatively, D is TRBD1 (6 bases). Trimming removed 6 bases at V and 2 bases at J, with 16 bases between. The CDR3 loop spans 15 amino acids. From germline, CDR1 is KGHSH and CDR2 LQKENI. The CDR3 loop is CASSQNRDTQETQYF. CDR3 DNA: TGTGCCAGCTCCCAAAACAGGGACACACAAGAGACCCAGTACTTC.

This chain uses TRBV7-9 with TRBJ2-5; 10 bases align to TRBD2. The trim removed 4 bases at V and 2 bases at J, leaving 4 bases unmatched. This CDR3 spans 15 amino acids. Germline V gives CDR1 SEHNR, CDR2 FQNEAQ (reference sequence). DNA of the CDR3: TGTGCCAGCAGCTGGTATAGCGGGGGGCAAGAGACCCAGTACTTC. It encodes CASSWYSGGQETQYF.

In this sample, this clonotype turned up a few times. This chain uses TRBV18 with TRBJ2-3; either TRBD1 or TRBD2 may supply D (5 bases each). Trimming took 2 bases from V and 1 from J, leaving 13 bases between them. The CDR3 length is 16 residues. Germline assignment: CDR1 KGHSH and CDR2 LQKENI. DNA for the CDR3: TGTGCCAGCTCACCAACACCAGGGAGCGGCACAGATACGCAGTATTTT. It translates to CASSPTPGSGTDTQYF.

The chain employs TRBV6-2 or TRBV6-3 and TRBJ2-1, with a weak D call TRBD2 (7 bases). Germline V CDR1 and CDR2: MNHEY, SVGEGT. V lost 4 bases and J 7 bases, leaving 26 bases between the germline ends. This CDR3 comprises 18 residues. DNA of the CDR3: TGTGCCAGCAGTTTCCTCCGGGGAGGGGGGGGCCTGGGGAATGAGCAGTTCTTC. It yields the protein CASSFLRGGGGLGNEQFF.

The chain carries TRBV9 and TRBJ2-5; D perhaps matches TRBD2 (6 bases). Germline loops: CDR1 SGDLS, CDR2 YYNGEE. The CDR3 has 14 residues. V was cut by 3 bases and J by 5 bases, with 14 bases left in between. This chain's CDR3 is CASSAPWAGETQYF. As DNA, the CDR3 is TGTGCCAGCAGCGCCCCGTGGGCGGGGGAGACCCAGTACTTC. Variable domain in full (rest from reference TRBV9 and TRBJ2-5): DSGVTQTPKHLITATGQRVTLRCSPRSGDLSVYWYQQSLDQGLQFLIQYYNGEERAKGNILERFSAQQFPDLHSELNLSSLELGDSALYFCASSAPWAGETQYFGPGTRLLVL.

The gene calls are TRBV5-4 and TRBJ1-1, with 8 bases matching TRBD1. The CDR3 length is 15 residues. Per the germline V gene, CDR1 is SGHNT and CDR2 is YYREEE (reference sequence). V lost 3 bases and J lost 5; bases outside the gene matches: 9. This chain's CDR3 is CASSSTGVTPTEAFF. The CDR3 region has the DNA TGTGCCAGCAGCTCGACAGGGGTCACGCCGACTGAAGCTTTCTTT.

V usage is TRBV5-1 and J usage is TRBJ2-7, with 7 bases lining up with TRBD1. V shed 3 bases, J shed 2 bases, and the junction held 5 bases outside the gene matches. The germline V gene encodes CDR1 SGHRS and CDR2 YFSETQ. The CDR3 extends over 14 amino acids. CDR3 loop: CASSCRTGAYEQYV. The CDR3, as DNA: TGCGCCAGCAGCTGCCGGACAGGAGCCTACGAGCAGTACGTC.

This clonotype appeared a few times. The chain employs TRBV29-1 and TRBJ2-7; D not certain. Germline CDR1 reads SQVTM; CDR2 reads ANQGSEA. Trimming shortened V by 6 bases and J by 0 bases, and 18 bases separated the two germline ends. This CDR3 comprises 15 residues. In DNA form, the CDR3 reads TGCAGCGTGACCCCCCAGGACCCGGGCTCCTACGAGCAGTACTTC. Translating gives CSVTPQDPGSYEQYF.

J is TRBJ1-4 and V is TRBV4-1, with TRBD1 matching over 8 bases. V lost 1 base to trimming and J lost 8 bases; unmatched junction nucleotides: 12. CDR1 and CDR2 from the germline V gene are MGHRA and YSYEKL. CDR3 size: 17 residues. CDR3 sequence reads: CASSQVTPTGGNEKLFF. In DNA form, the CDR3 reads TGCGCCAGCAGCCAAGTAACGCCAACAGGGGGGAACGAAAAACTGTTTTTT.

This clonotype has more than one count but fewer than ten. The rearrangement links TRBV5-1 to TRBJ2-1; 8 bases map to TRBD1. Looked up from germline, CDR1 is SGHRS and CDR2 is YFSETQ. There are 15 residues in the CDR3. V lost 6 bases and J lost 7; bases outside the gene matches: 12. CDR3 amino acids: CASKRRQGLENEQFF. For the CDR3, the DNA is TGCGCCAGCAAAAGGCGACAGGGGTTAGAAAATGAGCAGTTCTTC.

Only a few counts were recorded for this clonotype. The chain recombines TRBV12-3 or TRBV12-4 with TRBJ2-7; D ambiguous. Trimming shortened V by 1 base and J by 9 bases, and 13 bases separated the two germline ends. The CDR3 sequence is 13 residues long. The CDR3 spells CASSLEANSWQYF. CDR3 nucleotides: TGTGCCAGCAGTTTAGAGGCTAATTCGTGGCAGTACTTC.

The rearrangement uses TRBV7-3 and TRBJ2-5; 13 bases are a match to TRBD2. The CDR3 is made up of 16 amino acids. Germline CDR1 and CDR2: SGHTA and FQGTGA. After removal of 2 bases from V and 5 bases from J, the junction contained 5 bases not matched to a gene. CDR3 DNA sequence: TGTGCCAGCAGCTTAGGCGGGACTAGCGGGGCGGAGACCCAGTACTTC. As protein: CASSLGGTSGAETQYF.

This clonotype has only a few counts. The chain combines TRBV11-3 with TRBJ2-7; tentative D call: TRBD1 (5 bases). CDR1 SGHNT and CDR2 YENEEA come from the germline V gene. V gave up 0 bases and J gave up 6 bases, with 9 bases separating them. This CDR3 is 13 amino acids long. The CDR3 region has the DNA TGTGCCAGCAGCTTAGACTCTCAGGGCGAGCAGTACTTC. Translation: CASSLDSQGEQYF.

This clonotype has at least ten counts. V is TRBV28 and J is TRBJ2-3; D gene ambiguous. Per germline, CDR1 MDHEN and CDR2 SYDVKM. Trimming stripped 6 bases from V and 3 bases from J, with 10 bases between. This CDR3 spans 13 amino acids. CDR3 nucleotide sequence: TGTGCCAGCAGGACTCCCGCTACAGATACGCAGTATTTT. It codes for CASRTPATDTQYF.

The rearrangement joins TRBV5-1 to TRBJ1-1; weak D call: TRBD1 (6 bases). The length of the CDR3 is 15 residues. Trimming removed 1 base from V and 0 bases from J, with 10 bases in between. Germline V gene sequence: CDR1 SGHRS, CDR2 YFSETQ. The CDR3 region has the DNA TGCGCCAGCAGCTTGTTGGGGGGCCTGAACACTGAAGCTTTCTTT. This encodes CASSLLGGLNTEAFF.

This clonotype was counted a few times. This rearrangement joins TRBV11-2 to TRBJ1-2, with 7 bases fitting TRBD1. Germline V gene sequence: CDR1 SGHAT, CDR2 FQNNGV. The CDR3 has 14 amino acids. V gave up 5 bases and J gave up 5 bases; unmatched junction bases: 8. CDR3 in amino acids: CASSPLGQEYGYTF. CDR3 DNA: TGTGCCAGCAGCCCCCTCGGACAGGAGTATGGCTACACCTTC.

The J gene is TRBJ1-2, the V gene TRBV18; 7 nucleotides agree with TRBD1. CDR3 length: 14 residues. In germline, CDR1 is KGHSH, CDR2 LQKENI. With V trimmed by 3 bases and J by 6 bases, 7 bases remained unmatched. CDR3 DNA: TGTGCCAGCTCACCTACAGGGGTTGTAAATGGCTACACCTTC. Protein sequence: CASSPTGVVNGYTF. The full variable domain, with the rest looked up from reference TRBV18 and TRBJ1-2, is NAGVMQNPRHLVRRRGQEARLRCSPMKGHSHVYWYRQLPEEGLKFMVYLQKENIIDESGMPKERFSAEFPKEGPSILRIQQVVRGDSAAYFCASSPTGVVNGYTFGSGTRLTVV.

The CDR3 sequence: CASSLLWDEQFF. The DNA of the CDR3 is TGTGCCAGCAGTTTGCTTTGGGATGAGCAGTTCTTC. The rearrangement joins TRBV12-3 or TRBV12-4 to TRBJ2-1; D not certain. V lost 3 bases and J lost 8, with 8 bases in between. The CDR3 sequence is 12 residues long.

The sample holds a few counts of this clonotype. One end of the junction fails to match germline, which may point to a read error. CDR3 in DNA: TGTGCTAGCACCTCTACTGACCCGGGGGGGGCTCCAGAGACCCAGTACTTC. It yields the protein CASTSTDPGGAPETQYF. The V and J genes are TRBV7-7 and TRBJ2-5; 8 bases fit TRBD2. The CDR3 runs to 17 residues. Germline V CDR1 and CDR2: SSHAT, FNYEAQ (reference sequence).

This clonotype has just a few counts. The V and J genes are TRBV4-2 and TRBJ2-2, with unresolved D. This CDR3 is built from 17 residues. The V gene lost 6 bases and the J gene lost 5 bases, with 22 bases spanning the gap. Looked up from germline, CDR1 is LGHNA and CDR2 is YNFKEQ. CDR3 region: CASRLMAIGGDTGELFF. The CDR3 nucleotides read TGTGCCAGCAGGCTTATGGCTATTGGTGGCGATACCGGGGAGCTGTTTTTT.

This clonotype was seen only a few times. The DNA for the CDR3 is TGTGCCAGCAGTTTGAGGACGCGAGCTTTCTTT. The encoded protein is CASSLRTRAFF. This chain joins TRBV12-3 or TRBV12-4 and TRBJ1-1; D not certain. V dropped 3 bases and J dropped 10 bases, with 9 bases sitting between them. CDR3 size: 11 residues.

The CDR3 sequence is CASSLERTAELFF. DNA for the CDR3: TGTGCCAGCAGCTTAGAGCGGACAGCCGAGCTGTTTTTT. The chain links TRBV7-8 to TRBJ2-2, with a tentative D call TRBD1 (6 bases). Germline CDR1 and CDR2: SGHVS and FQNEAQ. Trimming took off 1 base at V and 11 bases at J, with 11 bases between the two ends. This CDR3 has 13 residues.

The chain has TRBV20-1 and TRBJ1-4, with D uncertain. This CDR3 has 12 residues. Trimming removed 2 bases at V and 4 bases at J, with 5 bases between. Germline CDR1 reads DFQATT; CDR2 reads SNEGSKA (reference sequence). CDR3 DNA: TGCAGTGCTAGACGGGGTAATGAAAAACTGTTTTTT. As protein: CSARRGNEKLFF.

This clonotype was detected only a few times. The chain recombines TRBV6-2 or TRBV6-3 with TRBJ2-5; unclear D gene. The CDR3 has 13 residues. The germline V and J ends were trimmed by 9 bases and 2 bases, with 13 bases remaining between them. Germline loops: CDR1 MNHEY, CDR2 SVGEGT. The CDR3 coding sequence is TGTGCCAGTATTCCCGGTAATCAAGAGACCCAGTACTTC. Residues: CASIPGNQETQYF.

The V call is TRBV9, the J call TRBJ1-1; 12 bases line up with TRBD1. Germline trimming cut 6 bases from V and 1 base from J; bases unmatched to any gene: 7. The CDR3 covers 16 residues. Germline V gives CDR1 SGDLS, CDR2 YYNGEE. The CDR3 is CASTQGGQGANTEAFF. The CDR3 nucleotides read TGTGCCAGCACCCAAGGGGGACAGGGGGCGAACACTGAAGCTTTCTTT.

This clonotype has a handful of counts. This chain uses TRBV5-6 with TRBJ2-3, with 9 bases that match TRBD2. The junction had 10 bases not matched to a gene; V was cut back by 0 bases and J by 8 bases. Germline-derived CDR1 and CDR2 are SGHDT and YYEEEE. The CDR3 has 16 amino acids. The CDR3 loop reads CASSLGLAGATATQYF. CDR3 nucleotides: TGTGCCAGCAGCTTGGGGTTAGCGGGGGCGACGGCTACGCAGTATTTT.

V and J are TRBV12-3 or TRBV12-4 and TRBJ1-2, with D possibly TRBD1 on 5 matching bases. CDR3 size: 13 residues. Trimming took off 3 bases at V and 4 bases at J, with 9 bases between the two ends. CDR3 nucleotide sequence: TGTGCCAGCAGTTTCGGGGACCTCTATGGCTACACCTTC. Translating gives CASSFGDLYGYTF.